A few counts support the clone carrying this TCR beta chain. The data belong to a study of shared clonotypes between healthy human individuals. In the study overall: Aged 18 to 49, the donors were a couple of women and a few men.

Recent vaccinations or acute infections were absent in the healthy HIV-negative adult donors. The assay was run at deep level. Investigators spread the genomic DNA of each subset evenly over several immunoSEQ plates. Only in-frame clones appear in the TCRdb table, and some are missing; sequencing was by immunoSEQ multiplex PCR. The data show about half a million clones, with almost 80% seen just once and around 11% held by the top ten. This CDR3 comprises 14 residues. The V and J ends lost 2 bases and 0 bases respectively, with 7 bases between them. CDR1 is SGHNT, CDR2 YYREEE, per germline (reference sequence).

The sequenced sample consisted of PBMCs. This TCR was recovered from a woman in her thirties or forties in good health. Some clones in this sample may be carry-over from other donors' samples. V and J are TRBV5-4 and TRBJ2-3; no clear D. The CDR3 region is CASSFGRSTDTQYF. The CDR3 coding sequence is TGTGCCAGCAGCTTTGGTCGGAGCACAGATACGCAGTATTTT. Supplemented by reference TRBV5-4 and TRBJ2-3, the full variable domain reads ETGVTQSPTHLIKTRGQQVTLRCSSQSGHNTVSWYQQALGQGPQFIFQYYREEENGRGNFPPRFSGLQFPNYSSELNVNALELDDSALYLCASSFGRSTDTQYFGPGTRLTVL.